Given below is one TCR beta chain in context. The antigen remains unidentified. TCRdb's table, derived via immunoSEQ multiplex PCR, lists solely in-frame clones and lacks some. The sample contains some 100,000 clones, about nine tenths of which appear only once. The source of the sample is a study of graft-versus-host responses after intestinal transplantation. Study-wide background: Uniformly, recipients were administered anti-thymocyte globulin induction with subsequent tacrolimus and steroids for 3 to 4 years.

The V gene's germline CDR1 is LGHNT and CDR2 FRNRAP. The V end lost 6 bases, the J end lost 4 bases, and 9 bases lay between the germline ends. The CDR3 length is 12 residues. The study's findings and limits: High graft-versus-host to host-versus-graft clonal ratios were seen in allografts of patients with graft-donor T cell macrochimerism. Marrow from the recipient contained GvH clones, some of which had appeared first in ileum or blood.

This chain joins TRBV12-5 and TRBJ1-1; the D is unclear. The material sequenced was unstimulated CD8+ T cells sorted from spleen or lymph node cells, taken before transplant. This clonotype was obtained from a human donor who was the organ donor for an intestinal transplant. The CDR3 region has the DNA TGTGCTAGTGGGGAGATCCGCACTGAAGCTTTCTTT. Translated: CASGEIRTEAFF.